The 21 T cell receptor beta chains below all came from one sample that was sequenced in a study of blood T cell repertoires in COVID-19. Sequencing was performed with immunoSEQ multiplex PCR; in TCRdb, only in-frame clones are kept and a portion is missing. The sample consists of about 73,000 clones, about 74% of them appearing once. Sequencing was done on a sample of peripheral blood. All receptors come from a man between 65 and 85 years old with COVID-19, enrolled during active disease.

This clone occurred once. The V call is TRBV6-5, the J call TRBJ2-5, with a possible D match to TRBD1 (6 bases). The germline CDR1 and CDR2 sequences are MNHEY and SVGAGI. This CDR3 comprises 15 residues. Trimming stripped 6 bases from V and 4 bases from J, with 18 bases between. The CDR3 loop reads CASSPSVRGGETQYF. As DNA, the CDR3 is TGTGCCAGCAGCCCATCGGTGAGAGGGGGAGAGACCCAGTACTTC.

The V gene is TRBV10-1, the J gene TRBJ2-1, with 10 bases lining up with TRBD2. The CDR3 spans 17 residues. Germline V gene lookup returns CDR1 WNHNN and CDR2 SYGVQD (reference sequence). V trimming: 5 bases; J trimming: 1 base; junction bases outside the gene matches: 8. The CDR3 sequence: CASSPPPAGGSYNEQFF. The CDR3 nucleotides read TGCGCCAGCAGTCCCCCCCCAGCGGGAGGGTCCTACAATGAGCAGTTCTTC.

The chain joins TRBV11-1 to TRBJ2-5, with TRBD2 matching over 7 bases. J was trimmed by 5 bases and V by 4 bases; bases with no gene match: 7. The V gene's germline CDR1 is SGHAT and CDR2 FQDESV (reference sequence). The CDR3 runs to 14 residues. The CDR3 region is CASSSTLAMETQYF. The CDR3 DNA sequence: TGTGCCAGCAGCTCTACACTAGCGATGGAGACCCAGTACTTC.

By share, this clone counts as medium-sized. CDR3: CAWSVQVMNTEAFF. The CDR3 nucleotides read TGTGCCTGGAGTGTACAGGTAATGAACACTGAAGCTTTCTTT. This chain connects TRBV30 to TRBJ1-1, with D possibly being TRBD1 (5 bases). The CDR3 length is 14 residues. Germline-derived CDR1 and CDR2 are GTSNPN and SVGIG (reference sequence). Trimming removed 0 bases from V and 0 bases from J, with 8 bases in between.

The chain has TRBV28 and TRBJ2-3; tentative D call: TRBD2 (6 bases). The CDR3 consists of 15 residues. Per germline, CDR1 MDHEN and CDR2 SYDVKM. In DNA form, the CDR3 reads TGTGGGATAACGGGGAAGACGGGAGTAAGAGATACGCAGTATTTT. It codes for CGITGKTGVRDTQYF.

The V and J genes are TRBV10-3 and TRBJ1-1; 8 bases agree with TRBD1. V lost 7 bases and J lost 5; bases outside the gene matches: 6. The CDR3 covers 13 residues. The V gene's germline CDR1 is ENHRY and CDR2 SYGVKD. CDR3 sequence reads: CAITQGARTEAFF. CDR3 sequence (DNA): TGTGCCATCACTCAGGGGGCGCGGACTGAAGCTTTCTTT.

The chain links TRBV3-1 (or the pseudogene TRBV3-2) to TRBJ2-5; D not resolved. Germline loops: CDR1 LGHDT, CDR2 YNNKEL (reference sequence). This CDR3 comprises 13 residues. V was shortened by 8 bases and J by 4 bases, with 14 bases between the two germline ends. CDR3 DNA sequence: TGTGCCAGCCGACCGGCTCCGGGAGAGACCCAGTACTTC. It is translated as CASRPAPGETQYF.

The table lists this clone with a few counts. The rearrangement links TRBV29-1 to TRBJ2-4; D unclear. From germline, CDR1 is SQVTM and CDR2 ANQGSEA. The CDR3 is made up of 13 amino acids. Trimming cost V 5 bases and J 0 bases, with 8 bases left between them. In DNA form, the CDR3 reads TGCAGCGTTCAGGATTTAGCCAAAAACATTCAGTACTTC. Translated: CSVQDLAKNIQYF.

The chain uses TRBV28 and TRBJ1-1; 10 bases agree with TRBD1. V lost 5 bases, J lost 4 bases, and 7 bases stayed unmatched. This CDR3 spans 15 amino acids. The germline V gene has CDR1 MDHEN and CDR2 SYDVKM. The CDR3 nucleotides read TGTGCCAGCAGTCAAACGGACAGGGGGATCACTGAAGCTTTCTTT. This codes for CASSQTDRGITEAFF.

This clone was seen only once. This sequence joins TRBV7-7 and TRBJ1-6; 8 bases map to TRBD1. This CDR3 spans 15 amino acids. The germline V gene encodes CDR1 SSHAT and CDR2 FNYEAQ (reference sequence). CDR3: CAPSKPSGGASPLHF. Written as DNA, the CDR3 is TGTGCTCCCTCTAAGCCATCAGGGGGCGCTTCACCCCTCCACTTT.

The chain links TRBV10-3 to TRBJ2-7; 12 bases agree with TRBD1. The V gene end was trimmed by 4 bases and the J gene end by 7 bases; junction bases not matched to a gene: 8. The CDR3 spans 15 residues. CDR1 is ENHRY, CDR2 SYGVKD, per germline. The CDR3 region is CAISGRDRGREEQYF. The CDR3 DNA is TGTGCCATCAGTGGACGGGACAGGGGGCGGGAAGAGCAGTACTTC.

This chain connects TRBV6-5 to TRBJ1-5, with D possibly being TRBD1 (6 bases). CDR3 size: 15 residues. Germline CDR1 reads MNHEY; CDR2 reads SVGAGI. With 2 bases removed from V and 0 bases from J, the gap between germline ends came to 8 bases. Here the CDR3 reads CASSYTGNSNQPQHF. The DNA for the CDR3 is TGTGCCAGCAGTTACACAGGGAATAGCAATCAGCCCCAGCATTTT.

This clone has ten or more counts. The CDR3 sequence: CASSRLVYNEQFF. CDR3 in DNA: TGCGCCAGCAGCCGACTAGTGTACAATGAGCAGTTCTTC. The gene calls are TRBV4-1 and TRBJ2-1; a possible D gene is TRBD2 (6 bases). The V end lost 4 bases, the J end lost 4 bases, and 8 bases lay between the germline ends. The V gene's germline CDR1 is MGHRA and CDR2 YSYEKL. The CDR3 sequence is 13 residues long.

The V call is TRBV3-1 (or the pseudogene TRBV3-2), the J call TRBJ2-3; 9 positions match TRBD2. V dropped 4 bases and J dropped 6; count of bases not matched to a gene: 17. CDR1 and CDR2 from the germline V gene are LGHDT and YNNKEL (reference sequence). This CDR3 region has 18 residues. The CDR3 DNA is TGTGCCAGCAGCCCCTCTAAGGAGACTAGCGGTTCCCGGGATACGCAGTATTTT. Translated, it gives CASSPSKETSGSRDTQYF.

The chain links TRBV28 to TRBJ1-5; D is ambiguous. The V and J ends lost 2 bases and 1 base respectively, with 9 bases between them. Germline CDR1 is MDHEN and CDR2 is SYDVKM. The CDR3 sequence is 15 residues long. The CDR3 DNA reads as TGTGCCAGCAGTTTAATCAGTCCAAGCAATCAGCCCCAGCATTTT. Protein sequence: CASSLISPSNQPQHF.

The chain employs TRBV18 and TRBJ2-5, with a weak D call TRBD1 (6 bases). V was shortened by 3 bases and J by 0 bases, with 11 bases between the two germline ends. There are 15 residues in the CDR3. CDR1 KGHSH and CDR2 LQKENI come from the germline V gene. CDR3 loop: CASSPRGQYQETQYF. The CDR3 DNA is TGTGCCAGCTCACCGAGAGGACAGTACCAAGAGACCCAGTACTTC.

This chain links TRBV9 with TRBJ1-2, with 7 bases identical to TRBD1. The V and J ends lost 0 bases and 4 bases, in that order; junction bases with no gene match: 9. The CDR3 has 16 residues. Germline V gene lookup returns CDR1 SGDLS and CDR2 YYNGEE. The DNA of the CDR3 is TGTGCCAGCAGCGTAGGGTCCGGGACAGCATTCTATGGCTACACCTTC. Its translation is CASSVGSGTAFYGYTF.

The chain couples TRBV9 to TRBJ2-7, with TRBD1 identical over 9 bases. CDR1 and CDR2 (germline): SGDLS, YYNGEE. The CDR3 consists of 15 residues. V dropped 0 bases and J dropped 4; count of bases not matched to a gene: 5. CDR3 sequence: CASSVGQGESYEQYF. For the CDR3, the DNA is TGTGCCAGCAGCGTAGGACAGGGGGAGTCGTACGAGCAGTACTTC.

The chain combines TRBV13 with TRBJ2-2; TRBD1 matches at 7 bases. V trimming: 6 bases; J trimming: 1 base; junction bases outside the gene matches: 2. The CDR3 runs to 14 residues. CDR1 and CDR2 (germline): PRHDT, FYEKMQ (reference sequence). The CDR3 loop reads CASRRGQNTGELFF. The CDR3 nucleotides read TGTGCCAGCAGAAGGGGGCAGAACACCGGGGAGCTGTTTTTT.

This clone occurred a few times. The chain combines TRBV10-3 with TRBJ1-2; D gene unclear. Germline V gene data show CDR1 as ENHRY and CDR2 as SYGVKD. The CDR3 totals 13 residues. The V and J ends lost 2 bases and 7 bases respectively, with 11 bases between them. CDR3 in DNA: TGTGCCATCAGTGAGGGAGAAAGCGGTGGCTACACCTTC. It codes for CAISEGESGGYTF.

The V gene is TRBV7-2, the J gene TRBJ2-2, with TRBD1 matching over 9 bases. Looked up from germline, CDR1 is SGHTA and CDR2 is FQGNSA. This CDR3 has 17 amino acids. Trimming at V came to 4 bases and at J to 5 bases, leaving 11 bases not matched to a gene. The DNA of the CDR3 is TGTGCCAGCAGCTGGAACCGGGACAGGGCAACTACCGGGGAGCTGTTTTTT. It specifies CASSWNRDRATTGELFF.